This T cell receptor (beta chain) is from a study of T cells in Graves' hyperthyroidism and ophthalmopathy. Patients aged 18 to 65 had newly diagnosed hyperthyroidism of under 2 months' duration. Study observations and caveats: Ophthalmopathy, which appeared later, was predicted by the model a median about 6.8 months before onset.

Amplified regions were TCR beta CDR3 sequences from RNA transcripts. TCR CDR3 underwent first-round RT-PCR with the HTBI primer set. Each CDR3 protein is one row after TCRdb ran MiXCR on the multiplex PCR reads. Of under 400,000 distinct CDR3 sequences listed, more than 11% are singletons. CDR3 length: 12 residues. V trimming: 5 bases; J trimming: 10 bases; junction bases outside the gene matches: 3. Germline V gene lookup returns CDR1 SGHAT and CDR2 FQNNGV. This clonotype appeared many times. Its target is not known. The chain has TRBV11-2 and TRBJ2-1; 9 bases are a match to TRBD2. Source material: blood. This TCR was recovered from a woman aged 55-70 years with Graves' hyperthyroidism. CDR3 loop: CASSPSGTEQFF. As DNA, the CDR3 is TGTGCCAGCAGCCCTAGCGGGACGGAGCAGTTCTTC.